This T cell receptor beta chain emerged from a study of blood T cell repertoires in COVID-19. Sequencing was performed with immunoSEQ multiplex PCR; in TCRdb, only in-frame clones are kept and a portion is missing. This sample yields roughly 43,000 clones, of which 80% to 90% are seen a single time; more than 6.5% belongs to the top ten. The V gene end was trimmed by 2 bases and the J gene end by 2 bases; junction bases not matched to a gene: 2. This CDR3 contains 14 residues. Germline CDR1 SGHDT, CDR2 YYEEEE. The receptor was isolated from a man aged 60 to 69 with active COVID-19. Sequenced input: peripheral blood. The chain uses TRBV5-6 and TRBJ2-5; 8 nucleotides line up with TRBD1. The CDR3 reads CASSFGTGQETQYF. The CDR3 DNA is TGTGCCAGCAGCTTCGGGACAGGACAAGAGACCCAGTACTTC. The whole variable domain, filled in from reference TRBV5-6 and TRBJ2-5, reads DAGVTQSPTHLIKTRGQQVTLRCSPKSGHDTVSWYQQALGQGPQFIFQYYEEEERQRGNFPDRFSGHQFPNYSSELNVNALLLGDSALYLCASSFGTGQETQYFGPGTRLLVL.